A selection of T cell receptor beta chains follows, all from one sample in a study of PD-1 blockade in classical Hodgkin lymphoma. Assay used: immunoSEQ multiplex PCR; TCRdb lists only in-frame clones, some missing. The sample consists of 70,000 or so clones, about 94% of them appearing once. Sequencing used peripheral blood mononuclear cells (PBMCs). These receptor sequences come from a human donor with classical Hodgkin lymphoma. CDR3s include the opening cysteine and the closing phenylalanine or tryptophan. D genes are given only for firm matches. Where a row states a size, it is once, few, many or the class of an expanded clone; other rows omit it.

d_call	clone_size	v_call	j_call	cdr3_nt	cdr3_aa
NA	NA	TRBV7-3	TRBJ2-3	TGTGCCAGCAGCGCCGGGGCCTTAACAGATACGCAGTATTTT	CASSAGALTDTQYF
TRBD1	NA	TRBV5-5	TRBJ2-2	TGTGCCAGCAGCTCCGCCGGGACAGGGGTGAACACCGGGGAGCTGTTTTTT	CASSSAGTGVNTGELFF
NA	once	TRBV6-1	TRBJ2-7	TGTGCCAGCAGTGGAATGGCAGGTTCAATCTACGAGCAGTACTTC	CASSGMAGSIYEQYF
TRBD1	NA	TRBV9	TRBJ2-2	TGTGCCAGCAGCGTAATACGGACAGGTGCCGGCACCGGGGAGCTGTTTTTT	CASSVIRTGAGTGELFF
NA	NA	TRBV7-7	TRBJ1-1	TGTGCCAGCAGCCCCTTGGGGGGATCCGCTGAAGCTTTCTTT	CASSPLGGSAEAFF
TRBD2	NA	TRBV7-2	TRBJ2-2	TGTGCCAGCAGCGCCAGACTAGCGTTGAACACCGGGGAGCTGTTTTTT	CASSARLALNTGELFF
TRBD1	NA	TRBV27	TRBJ2-1	TGTGCCAGCAGGAGGGACAGGGCCAACAATGAGCAGTTCTTC	CASRRDRANNEQFF
NA	NA	TRBV30	TRBJ2-3	TGTGCCTGGAGAGAGGGGAGAGCGATTCCCACAGATACGCAGTATTTT	CAWREGRAIPTDTQYF
TRBD1	NA	TRBV28	TRBJ1-5	TGTGCCAGCAGTTTAGGTTTAGGGGGCTATCAGCCCCAGCATTTT	CASSLGLGGYQPQHF
NA	NA	TRBV7-9	TRBJ2-5	TGTGCCAGCAGCCCACGAGAACGGATAGAGACCCAGTACTTC	CASSPRERIETQYF
NA	NA	TRBV19	TRBJ2-1	TGTGCCAGTAGTATTTACCATGGCAATGAGCAGTTCTTC	CASSIYHGNEQFF
NA	NA	TRBV6-5	TRBJ1-1	TGTGCCAGCAGCTCGGGATCTAACACTGAAGCTTTCTTT	CASSSGSNTEAFF
NA	once	TRBV11-2	TRBJ2-5	TGTGCCAGCAGTCCACAAGAGACCCAGTACTTC	CASSPQETQYF
TRBD2	once	TRBV9	TRBJ2-7	TGTGCCAGCAGCTCCGATCTAGCGGGAGGACCCTACGAGCAGTACTTC	CASSSDLAGGPYEQYF
NA	NA	TRBV19	TRBJ1-3	TGTGCCAGTAAGGTACAGGCCTCCTCTGGAAACACCATATATTTT	CASKVQASSGNTIYF
NA	NA	TRBV11-2	TRBJ2-7	TGTGCCAGCAGCTTAAGTGGATTGTACGAGCAGTACTTC	CASSLSGLYEQYF
NA	NA	TRBV11-3	TRBJ1-3	TGTGCCAGCAGCCCCCAGCGGAACTCTGGAAACACCATATATTTT	CASSPQRNSGNTIYF
NA	few	TRBV19	TRBJ1-1	TGTGCCAGTAGTCCACAGGGGAACACTGAAGCTTTCTTT	CASSPQGNTEAFF
TRBD2	NA	TRBV4-1	TRBJ2-1	TGCGCCAGCAGCCAAGAGGGGGGGAGGCATGAGCAGTTCTTC	CASSQEGGRHEQFF
NA	few	TRBV6-1	TRBJ1-6	TGTGCCAGCAGTGAGACTGGACAGTGGGGGAATTCACCCCTCCACTTT	CASSETGQWGNSPLHF
NA	NA	TRBV19	TRBJ1-2	TGTGCCAGTAGTCCCGCAGGGGCTGGCTATGGCTACACCTTC	CASSPAGAGYGYTF
TRBD1	NA	TRBV29-1	TRBJ2-3	TGCAGCGTTAAGACCGGGACAGGGTTCACAGATACGCAGTATTTT	CSVKTGTGFTDTQYF
NA	once	TRBV5-4	TRBJ2-3	TGTGCCAGCAGCTGGCAGGGTGGGACAGATACGCAGTATTTT	CASSWQGGTDTQYF
NA	NA	TRBV11-2	TRBJ1-2	TGTGCCAGCAGCTTACCCCAGGGAGGGTATGGCTACACCTTC	CASSLPQGGYGYTF
NA	NA	TRBV6-6	TRBJ2-3	TGTGCCAGCAGCGCGGGGGCCACAGATACGCAGTATTTT	CASSAGATDTQYF
TRBD1	NA	TRBV5-1	TRBJ2-7	TGCGCCAGCAAGGGACAGGGGGTCCACGAGCAGTACTTC	CASKGQGVHEQYF
NA	NA	TRBV18	TRBJ2-2	TGTGCCAGCTCACCTTTCCCCGGGGAGCTGTTTTTT	CASSPFPGELFF
TRBD2	NA	TRBV28	TRBJ2-7	TGTGCCAGCAGTTACCCGGGGCGGGAGTGGTACGAGCAGTACTTC	CASSYPGREWYEQYF
NA	NA	TRBV6-6	TRBJ1-2	TGTGCCAGCAATTTTTTAAACTATGGCTACACCTTC	CASNFLNYGYTF
NA	NA	TRBV29-1	TRBJ2-5	TGCAGCGTCAGACCGCTCCTTAGGGAGACCCAGTACTTC	CSVRPLLRETQYF
NA	NA	TRBV6-6	TRBJ1-2	TGTGCCAGCAGTTTCGCACCCCGGACTGGGAATGGCTACACCTTC	CASSFAPRTGNGYTF
NA	NA	TRBV20-1	TRBJ2-7	TGCAGTATCAGGGACCAATACGAGCAGTACTTC	CSIRDQYEQYF
TRBD1	NA	TRBV6-1	TRBJ1-1	TGTGCCAGCAGTTTACAGGGGGTGAGCACTGAAGCTTTCTTT	CASSLQGVSTEAFF
NA	NA	TRBV29-1	TRBJ1-3	TGCAGCGGCGGTACAGGATGGGGCTCTGGAAACACCATATATTTT	CSGGTGWGSGNTIYF
NA	NA	TRBV5-1	TRBJ1-2	TGCGCCACCCGTCCCATGTCGGATTACTATGGCTACACCTTC	CATRPMSDYYGYTF
NA	NA	TRBV5-1	TRBJ2-1	TGCGCCAGCAGCTTGGACGCCCGCTCCTACAATGAGCAGTTCTTC	CASSLDARSYNEQFF
NA	NA	TRBV5-1	TRBJ2-2	TGCGCCAGCAGCTTGGTGCAGGGCGGGTCCGGGGAGCTGTTTTTT	CASSLVQGGSGELFF
NA	NA	TRBV6-1	TRBJ1-2	TGTGCCAGCAGTTTGAGTACAGGGTCGTACGGCTACACCTTC	CASSLSTGSYGYTF
NA	NA	TRBV30	TRBJ1-4	TGTGCCCAGATGGGCAGGGTGGGAGAAAAACTGTTTTTT	CAQMGRVGEKLFF
TRBD1	NA	TRBV15	TRBJ2-7	TGTGCCACCAGCAGTCTGACAGGGAAGGGGTACGAGCAGTACTTC	CATSSLTGKGYEQYF
NA	NA	TRBV5-1	TRBJ2-5	TGCGCCAGCAGCTTCGGGGTCGGCGGGGAGACCCAGTACTTC	CASSFGVGGETQYF
TRBD2	NA	TRBV6-5	TRBJ2-3	TGTGCCAGCAGTTACTCGGGCGGGGGGCCAGATACGCAGTATTTT	CASSYSGGGPDTQYF
NA	once	TRBV19	TRBJ1-2	TGTGCCAGTTCTCTCGTCGGGGAGCACGTATATGGCTACACCTTC	CASSLVGEHVYGYTF
NA	once	TRBV7-9	TRBJ2-5	TGTGCCAGCAGCTTAGAGTCCCAGGGACAAGAGACCCAGTACTTC	CASSLESQGQETQYF
NA	NA	TRBV7-2	TRBJ2-5	TGTGCCAGCAGCTTGCGACGGACCCAAGAGACCCAGTACTTC	CASSLRRTQETQYF
NA	NA	TRBV7-2	TRBJ1-2	TGTGCCAGCAGCTTATCTATCGGAGGCTACACCTTC	CASSLSIGGYTF
TRBD1	NA	TRBV4-1	TRBJ1-2	TGCGCCAGCAGCCAAGCCGGACAGGCTAACTATGGCTACACCTTC	CASSQAGQANYGYTF